This paragraph reports one TCR beta chain. Its specificity is not known. This PCR relied on a set of 60 Vbeta primers and 13 Jbeta primers. Methods used by the authors: An analysis performed later counted around 80 million unique TCR beta chains (roughly 9.9 million of them shared). Data came from immunoSEQ multiplex PCR; TCRdb stores just in-frame clones and leaves some out. The V and J calls and clone size were taken over from that table, and D and trimming were inferred from the DNA. Of about 200,000 clones listed, over 65% are singletons. This sample was included in a study of cytomegalovirus exposure and HLA in healthy donors. Study-level results: The study carried out a later analysis of TCR beta sequences. It associated approximately 15,000 of them with specific HLA alleles at a false discovery rate of 0.05. Accurate prediction of HLA-A and HLA-B alleles (for most subjects) was reportedly achieved from TCR beta sequences.

V gave up 7 bases and J gave up 1 base, with 12 bases separating them. The CDR3 loop spans 14 amino acids. The germline V gene encodes CDR1 MNHEY and CDR2 SMNVEV (reference sequence). The rearrangement links TRBV27 to TRBJ2-3, with D unresolved. The clonotype was recovered from a man aged 35 to 55 in good health and CMV-seronegative. Sequencing was carried out using PBMCs. CDR3 sequence (DNA): TGTGCCAGCAAAGTTAACCGAGGCACAGATACGCAGTATTTT. Translation: CASKVNRGTDTQYF.